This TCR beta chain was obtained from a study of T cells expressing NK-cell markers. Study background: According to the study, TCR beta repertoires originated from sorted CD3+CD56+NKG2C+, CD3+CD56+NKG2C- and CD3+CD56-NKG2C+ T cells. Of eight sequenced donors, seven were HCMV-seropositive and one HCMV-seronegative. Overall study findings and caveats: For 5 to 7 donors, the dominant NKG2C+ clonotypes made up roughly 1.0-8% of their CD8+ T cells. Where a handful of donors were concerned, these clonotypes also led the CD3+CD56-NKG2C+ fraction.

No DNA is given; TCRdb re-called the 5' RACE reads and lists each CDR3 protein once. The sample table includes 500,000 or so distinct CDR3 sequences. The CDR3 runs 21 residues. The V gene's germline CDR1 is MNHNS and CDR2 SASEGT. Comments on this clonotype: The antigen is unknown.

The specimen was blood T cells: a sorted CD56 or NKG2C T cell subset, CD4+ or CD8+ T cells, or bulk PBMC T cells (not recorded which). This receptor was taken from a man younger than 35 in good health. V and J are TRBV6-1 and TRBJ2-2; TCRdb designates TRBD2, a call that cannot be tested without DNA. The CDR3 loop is CASSAPPGLAGSPGGGGELFF.